This TCR beta chain emerged from a study of Graves' ophthalmopathy and Graves' hyperthyroidism. Study in general: Investigators collected peripheral blood at initial diagnosis, before any treatment was given. General study findings and limits: It was with around 67% sensitivity and about 72% specificity that the model predicted ophthalmopathy progression.

This CDR3 has 14 residues. Per germline, CDR1 MNHNS and CDR2 SASEGT. V was pared by 2 bases and J by 9 bases, with 11 bases between. The authors amplified TCR beta CDR3 regions, and they did so from RNA transcripts for repertoire sequencing. Second-round multiplex PCR came after first-round RT-PCR with HTBI primers. TCRdb passed the multiplex PCR reads through MiXCR, listing each CDR3 protein once. The sample has just over 600,000 distinct CDR3 sequences, 22% seen once. This clonotype was observed many times. Its antigen is as yet unknown. Excluded were patients with other autoimmune diseases, uncontrolled infections, pregnancy or lactation.

The sequence came from a woman aged 18-35 years with stable Graves' hyperthyroidism. Some clones in this sample may be carry-over from other donors' samples. The source material was peripheral blood. The J gene is TRBJ1-6, the V gene TRBV6-1; D gene unclear. In nucleotides, the CDR3 is TGTGCCAGCAGTGAATGGAGTTCGAGTTCACCCCTCCACTTT. This sequence encodes CASSEWSSSSPLHF.